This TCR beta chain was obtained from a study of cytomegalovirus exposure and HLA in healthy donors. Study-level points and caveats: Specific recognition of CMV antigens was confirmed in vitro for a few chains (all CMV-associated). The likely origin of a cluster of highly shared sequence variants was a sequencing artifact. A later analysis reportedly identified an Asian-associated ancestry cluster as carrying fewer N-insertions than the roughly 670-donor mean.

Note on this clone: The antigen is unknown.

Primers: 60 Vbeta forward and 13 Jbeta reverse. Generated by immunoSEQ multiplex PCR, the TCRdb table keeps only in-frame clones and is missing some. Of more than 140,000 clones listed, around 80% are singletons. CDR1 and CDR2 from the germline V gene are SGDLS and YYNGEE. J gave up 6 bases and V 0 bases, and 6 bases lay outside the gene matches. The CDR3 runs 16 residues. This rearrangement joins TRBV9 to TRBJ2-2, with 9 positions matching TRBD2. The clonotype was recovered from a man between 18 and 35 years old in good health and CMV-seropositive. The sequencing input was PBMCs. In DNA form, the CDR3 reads TGTGCCAGCAGCGTAGGATCCCTAGCGGGGTCCGGGGAGCTGTTTTTT. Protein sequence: CASSVGSLAGSGELFF.